Shown below are 11 T cell receptor beta chains from a single sample sequenced in a study of early T cells in non-severe SARS-CoV-2 infection. TCRdb re-called the 5' RACE reads through MiXCR, storing one row per CDR3 protein. The sample lists 80,000 or so distinct CDR3 sequences; over 5% were seen once. Sequenced: whole blood. The source is an adult who was a healthcare worker with PCR-confirmed SARS-CoV-2 infection or an uninfected control (not recorded which).

This clonotype turned up a few times. The chain employs TRBV6-1 and TRBJ2-5, with D possibly TRBD2 on 5 matching bases. Germline CDR1 MNHNS, CDR2 SASEGT. V lost 3 bases, J lost 2 bases, and 16 bases lay in between. CDR3 length: 16 residues. The CDR3 region is CASSDARGYGQETQYF. CDR3 bases: TGTGCCAGCAGTGATGCCCGGGGTTATGGACAAGAGACCCAGTACTTC.

In this sample, this clonotype turned up a few times. For the CDR3, the DNA is TGTGCCAGCAGACTCGACGGAGCAACTAATGAAAAACTGTTTTTT. Its translation is CASRLDGATNEKLFF. The chain employs TRBV6-2 or TRBV6-3 and TRBJ1-4, with D uncertain. The CDR3 is 15 residues long. CDR1 MNHEY and CDR2 SVGEGT come from the germline V gene. Trimming shortened V by 6 bases and J by 0 bases, and 11 bases separated the two germline ends.

The gene calls are TRBV12-5 and TRBJ1-1, with D perhaps TRBD1 (6 bases). V dropped 5 bases and J dropped 0 bases, with 13 bases sitting between them. Germline V CDR1 and CDR2: LGHNT, FRNRAP. The CDR3 consists of 15 residues. The CDR3 sequence: CASGPPGGLNTEAFF. DNA of the CDR3: TGTGCTAGTGGTCCCCCCGGGGGCTTGAACACTGAAGCTTTCTTT.

This clonotype has only a few counts. The chain is built from TRBV28 and TRBJ1-1; 9 bases map to TRBD1. The CDR3 has 14 amino acids. The germline CDR1 and CDR2 sequences are MDHEN and SYDVKM. J was trimmed by 0 bases and V by 11 bases; bases with no gene match: 7. Written as DNA, the CDR3 is TGTGCCGCCAGGGACAGGGAATTGAACACTGAAGCTTTCTTT. Protein: CAARDRELNTEAFF. Variable domain in full (rest from reference TRBV28 and TRBJ1-1): DVKVTQSSRYLVKRTGEKVFLECVQDMDHENMFWYRQDPGLGLRLIYFSYDVKMKEKGDIPEGYSVSREKKERFSLILESASTNQTSMYLCAARDRELNTEAFFGQGTRLTVV.

This chain uses TRBV2 with TRBJ2-1; 14 bases fit TRBD2. Germline CDR1 reads SNHLY; CDR2 reads FYNNEI. The CDR3 totals 17 residues. V lost 2 bases, J lost 7 bases, and 7 bases stayed unmatched. CDR3 loop: CASSESTSGRARNEQFF. The CDR3 DNA is TGTGCCAGCAGTGAATCGACTAGCGGGAGGGCCAGAAATGAGCAGTTCTTC.

This clonotype was recorded many times. The chain joins TRBV7-8 to TRBJ2-2; possible D gene TRBD1, 7 bases. There are 16 residues in the CDR3. Germline V gives CDR1 SGHVS, CDR2 FQNEAQ. V dropped 0 bases and J dropped 5 bases, with 13 bases sitting between them. CDR3 sequence (DNA): TGTGCCAGCAGCTTAGCCCACAGGGGAGGTACCGGGGAGCTGTTTTTT. It is translated as CASSLAHRGGTGELFF.

This clonotype has at least ten counts. This chain connects TRBV4-2 to TRBJ2-3; 10 nucleotides align to TRBD2. Germline V gives CDR1 LGHNA, CDR2 YNFKEQ. CDR3 length equals 15 residues. The junction had 2 bases not matched to a gene; V was cut back by 1 base and J by 4 bases. The CDR3 coding sequence is TGTGCCAGCAGCCAAGCTAGCGGGAGTTCAGATACGCAGTATTTT. It translates to CASSQASGSSDTQYF.

This clonotype appeared many times. The chain joins TRBV29-1 to TRBJ2-3; D is possibly TRBD1 (5 bases). Germline lookup yields CDR1 SQVTM and CDR2 ANQGSEA. CDR3 length equals 14 residues. The V end lost 4 bases, the J end lost 0 bases, and 11 bases lay between the germline ends. This CDR3 reads CSVAVGQSTDTQYF. Written as DNA, the CDR3 is TGCAGCGTTGCGGTTGGACAAAGCACAGATACGCAGTATTTT.

Only a few counts were recorded for this clonotype. J is TRBJ2-1 and V is TRBV5-1, with 7 bases fitting TRBD2. The trim removed 2 bases at V and 8 bases at J, leaving 7 bases unmatched. CDR3 length equals 14 residues. Germline CDR1 reads SGHRS; CDR2 reads YFSETQ. The CDR3 coding sequence is TGCGCCAGCAGCTTTGGACTAGTCGCGGATGAGCAGTTCTTC. Its translation is CASSFGLVADEQFF.

This clonotype occurred a few times. This chain uses TRBV3-1 with TRBJ2-7; D remains ambiguous. V shed 3 bases and J shed 7 bases, with 7 bases lying between them. Germline V gene lookup returns CDR1 LGHDT and CDR2 YNNKEL (reference sequence). The CDR3 is 11 amino acids. The chain's CDR3 is CASSQTWEQYF. CDR3 DNA sequence: TGTGCCAGCAGCCAGACTTGGGAGCAGTACTTC.

Ten or more counts support this clonotype. The rearrangement uses TRBV10-2 and TRBJ1-3, with D uncertain. Germline V gene sequence: CDR1 WSHSY, CDR2 SAAADI. V was trimmed by 3 bases and J by 1 base, leaving 16 bases between them. The CDR3 runs 17 residues. This CDR3 is CASSDWVSMISGNTIYF. The CDR3 bases are TGCGCCAGCAGTGACTGGGTTTCTATGATTTCTGGAAACACCATATATTTT.